This T cell receptor beta chain was sequenced in a study of radiation and T cells in renal cell carcinoma. Study-level background: Nephrectomy followed 15 Gy stereotactic body radiation by 4 weeks. Notes on the study in general: In blood, top tumor clones expanded by 2 weeks, shrinking by 4.

As to this clone: Its antigen is as yet unknown.

The time point denotes: blood 2 weeks post-SBRT. Indicated treatment: 15 Gy SBRT to primary tumor, nephrectomy 4 weeks later. The patient's renal cell carcinoma had clear cell pathology. V gave up 1 base and J gave up 8 bases, with 8 bases separating them. The CDR3 covers 12 residues. Germline CDR1 and CDR2: MNHNS and SASEGT. The table came from immunoSEQ multiplex PCR; TCRdb's copy has only in-frame clones and leaves some out. The table lists more than 20,000 clones, roughly 80% of them singletons, with around 32% in the top ten. The source was blood, collected from a patient whose treatment included radiotherapy and nephrectomy. The source of this sequence is a man between 60 and 70 years old with renal cell carcinoma. The rearrangement uses TRBV6-1 and TRBJ1-2; no clear D. The DNA of the CDR3 is TGTGCCAGCAGTGAAGGAAAGTACGGCTACACCTTC. This codes for CASSEGKYGYTF.